One T cell receptor (beta chain) is described in this entry. Profiled with immunoSEQ multiplex PCR; TCRdb holds only in-frame clones, not every one. The repertoire holds about 370,000 clones, approximately 90% seen once, with roughly 1% in the top ten. The length of the CDR3 is 13 residues. Trimming shortened V by 5 bases and J by 0 bases, and 6 bases separated the two germline ends. CDR1 SGHRS and CDR2 YFSETQ come from the germline V gene. This entry belongs to a study of blood T cell repertoires in COVID-19. Enrolled through a virtual design, the participants were between 18 and 89 years of age and came from fewer than 30 US areas. The recovered donors of Cohort 3 showed two negative PCRs, clearance, or symptom resolution.

The receptor comes from a man between 18 and 29 years old who had recovered from COVID-19. The V and J genes are TRBV5-1 and TRBJ1-3, with D unclear. The sample was PBMCs or T cells enriched from blood (not recorded which). The CDR3, as DNA: TGCGCCAGCAGAAGCCTCTCTGGAAACACCATATATTTT. This gives the protein CASRSLSGNTIYF.